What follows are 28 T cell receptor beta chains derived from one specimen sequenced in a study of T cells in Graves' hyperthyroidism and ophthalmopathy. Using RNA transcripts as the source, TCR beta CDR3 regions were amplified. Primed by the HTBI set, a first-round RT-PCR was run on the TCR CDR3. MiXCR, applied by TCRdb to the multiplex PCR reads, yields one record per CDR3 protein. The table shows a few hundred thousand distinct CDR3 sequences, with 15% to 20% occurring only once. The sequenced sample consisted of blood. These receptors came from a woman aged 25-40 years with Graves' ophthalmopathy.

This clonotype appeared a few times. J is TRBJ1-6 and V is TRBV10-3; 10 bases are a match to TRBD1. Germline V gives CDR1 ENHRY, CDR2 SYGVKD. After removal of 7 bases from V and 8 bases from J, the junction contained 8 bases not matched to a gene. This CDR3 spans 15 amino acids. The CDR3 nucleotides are TGTGCCATCAAAAGCGGGGGACAGGGGCATTCACCCCTCCACTTT. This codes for CAIKSGGQGHSPLHF.

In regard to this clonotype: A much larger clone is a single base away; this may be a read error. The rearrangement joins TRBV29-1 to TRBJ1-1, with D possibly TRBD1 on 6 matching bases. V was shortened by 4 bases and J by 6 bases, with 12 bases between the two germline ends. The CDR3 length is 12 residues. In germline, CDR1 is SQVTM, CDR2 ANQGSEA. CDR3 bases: TGCAGCGTTGGTCAAACAGGGCCTGAAGCTTTCTTT. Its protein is CSVGQTGPEAFF.

The CDR3 DNA reads TGTGCCAGCAGTGAACGGGGACAGGGCTCTAATTCACCCCTCCACTTT. It yields the protein CASSERGQGSNSPLHF. This chain links TRBV25-1 with TRBJ1-6, with 9 bases fitting TRBD1. J lost 6 bases, V lost 2 bases, and 5 bases had no gene match. This CDR3 comprises 16 residues. Looked up from germline, CDR1 is MGHDK and CDR2 is SYGVNS.

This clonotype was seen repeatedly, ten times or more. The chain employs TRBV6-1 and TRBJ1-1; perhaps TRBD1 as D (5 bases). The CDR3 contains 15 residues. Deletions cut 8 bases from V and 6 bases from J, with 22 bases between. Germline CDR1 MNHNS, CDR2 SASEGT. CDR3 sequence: CASVDDRPLGSEAFF. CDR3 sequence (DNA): TGTGCCAGCGTCGACGACAGACCCTTGGGCTCTGAAGCTTTCTTT.

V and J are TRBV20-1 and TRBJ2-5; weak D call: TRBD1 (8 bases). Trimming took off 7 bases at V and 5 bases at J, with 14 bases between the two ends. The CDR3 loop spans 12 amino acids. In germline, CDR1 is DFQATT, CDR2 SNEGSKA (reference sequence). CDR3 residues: CSVNRGGETQYF. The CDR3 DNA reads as TGCAGTGTAAACAGGGGGGGGGAGACCCAGTACTTC.

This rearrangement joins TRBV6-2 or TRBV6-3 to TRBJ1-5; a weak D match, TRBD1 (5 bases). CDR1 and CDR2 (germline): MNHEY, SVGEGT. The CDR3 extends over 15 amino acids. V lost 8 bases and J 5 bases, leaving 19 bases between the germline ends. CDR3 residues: CASLRNGGDHQPQHF. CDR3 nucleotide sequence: TGTGCCAGCCTCCGGAATGGGGGGGACCATCAGCCCCAGCATTTT.

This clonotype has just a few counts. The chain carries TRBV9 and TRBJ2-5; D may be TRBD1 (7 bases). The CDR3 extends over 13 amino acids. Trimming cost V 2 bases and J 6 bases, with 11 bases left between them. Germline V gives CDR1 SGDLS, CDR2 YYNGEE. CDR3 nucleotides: TGTGCCAGCAGCGTCGCAGGGGGGAAGACCCAGTACTTC. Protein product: CASSVAGGKTQYF.

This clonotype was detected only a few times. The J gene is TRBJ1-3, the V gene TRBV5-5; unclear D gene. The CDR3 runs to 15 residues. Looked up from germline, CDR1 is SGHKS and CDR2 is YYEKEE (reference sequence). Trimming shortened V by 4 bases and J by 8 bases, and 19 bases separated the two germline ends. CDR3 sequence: CASSVPSIPTHTIYF. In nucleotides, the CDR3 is TGTGCCAGCAGCGTACCGAGTATACCCACACACACCATATATTTT.

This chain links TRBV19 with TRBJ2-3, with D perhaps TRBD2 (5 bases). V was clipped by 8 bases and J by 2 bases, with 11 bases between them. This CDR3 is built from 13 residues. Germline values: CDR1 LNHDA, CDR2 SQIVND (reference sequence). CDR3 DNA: TGTGCCAGTCGGGGTATGGCCACAGATACGCAGTATTTT. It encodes CASRGMATDTQYF.

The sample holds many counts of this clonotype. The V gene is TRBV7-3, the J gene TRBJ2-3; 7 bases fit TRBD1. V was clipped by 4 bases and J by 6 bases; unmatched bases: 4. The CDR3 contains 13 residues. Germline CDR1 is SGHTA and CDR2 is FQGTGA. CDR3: CASSSTGADTQYF. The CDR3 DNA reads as TGTGCCAGCAGCTCCACAGGGGCGGATACGCAGTATTTT.

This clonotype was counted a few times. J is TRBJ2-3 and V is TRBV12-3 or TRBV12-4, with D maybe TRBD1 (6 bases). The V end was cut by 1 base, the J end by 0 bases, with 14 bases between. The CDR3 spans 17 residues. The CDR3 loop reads CASSLVGHRASTDTQYF. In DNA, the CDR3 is TGTGCCAGCAGTTTAGTGGGACACCGGGCCAGCACAGATACGCAGTATTTT.

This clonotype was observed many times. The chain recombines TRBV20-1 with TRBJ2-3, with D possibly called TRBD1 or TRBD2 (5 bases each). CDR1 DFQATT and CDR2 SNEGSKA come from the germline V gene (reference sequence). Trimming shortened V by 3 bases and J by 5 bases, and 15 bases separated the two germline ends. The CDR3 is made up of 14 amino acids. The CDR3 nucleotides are TGCAGTGCTAGGACCTTACGAGGGGAAGATACGCAGTATTTT. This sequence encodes CSARTLRGEDTQYF.

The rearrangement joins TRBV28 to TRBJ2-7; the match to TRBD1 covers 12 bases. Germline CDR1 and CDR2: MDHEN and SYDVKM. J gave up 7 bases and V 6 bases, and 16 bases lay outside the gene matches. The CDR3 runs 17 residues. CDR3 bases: TGTGCCAGCAGCCGATCTAGGGGACAGGGGGCGGATAATGAGCAGTACTTC. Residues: CASSRSRGQGADNEQYF.

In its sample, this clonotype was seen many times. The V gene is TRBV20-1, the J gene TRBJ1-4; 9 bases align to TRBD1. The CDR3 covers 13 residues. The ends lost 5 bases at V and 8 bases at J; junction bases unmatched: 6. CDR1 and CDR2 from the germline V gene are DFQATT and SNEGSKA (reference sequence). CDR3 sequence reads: CSAVGQGYEKLFF. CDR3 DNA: TGCAGTGCTGTGGGACAGGGCTACGAAAAACTGTTTTTT.

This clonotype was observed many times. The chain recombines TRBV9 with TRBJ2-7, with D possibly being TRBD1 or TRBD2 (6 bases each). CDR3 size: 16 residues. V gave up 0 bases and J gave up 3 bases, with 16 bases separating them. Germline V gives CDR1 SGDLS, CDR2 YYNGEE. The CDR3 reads CASSVGGAGELYEQYF. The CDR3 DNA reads TGTGCCAGCAGCGTAGGCGGGGCAGGGGAGCTCTACGAGCAGTACTTC.

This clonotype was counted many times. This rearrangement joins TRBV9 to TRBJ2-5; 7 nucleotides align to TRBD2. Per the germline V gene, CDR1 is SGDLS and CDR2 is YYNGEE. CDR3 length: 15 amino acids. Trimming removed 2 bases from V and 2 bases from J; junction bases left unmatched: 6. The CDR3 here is CASSVGEGTQETQYF. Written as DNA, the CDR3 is TGTGCCAGCAGCGTGGGGGAGGGAACGCAAGAGACCCAGTACTTC.

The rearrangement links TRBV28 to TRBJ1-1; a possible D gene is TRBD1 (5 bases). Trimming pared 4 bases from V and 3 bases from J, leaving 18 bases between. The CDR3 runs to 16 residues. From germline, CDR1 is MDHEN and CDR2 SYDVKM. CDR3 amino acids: CASSSTLGSGYTEAFF. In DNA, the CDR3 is TGTGCCAGCAGTTCCACCTTAGGTTCAGGGTACACTGAAGCTTTCTTT.

The DNA of the CDR3 is TGCAGTGCTAGAGGGGGGGCTAGGGCCCCCTACGAGCAGTACTTC. Its translation is CSARGGARAPYEQYF. This chain connects TRBV20-1 to TRBJ2-7; D assignment may be TRBD1 or TRBD2 (6 bases each). The CDR3 is 15 residues long. In germline, CDR1 is DFQATT, CDR2 SNEGSKA (reference sequence). Trimming stripped 1 base from V and 2 bases from J, with 15 bases between.

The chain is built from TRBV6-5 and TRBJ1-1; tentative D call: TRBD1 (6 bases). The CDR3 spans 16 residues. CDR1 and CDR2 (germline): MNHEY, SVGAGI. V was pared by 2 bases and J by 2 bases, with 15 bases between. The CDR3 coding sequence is TGTGCCAGCAGTTACGTCCGGGGGGCACGTAACACTGAAGCTTTCTTT. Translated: CASSYVRGARNTEAFF.

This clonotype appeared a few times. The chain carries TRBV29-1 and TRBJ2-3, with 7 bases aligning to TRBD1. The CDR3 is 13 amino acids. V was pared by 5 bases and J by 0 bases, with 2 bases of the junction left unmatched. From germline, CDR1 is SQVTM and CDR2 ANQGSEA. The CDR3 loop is CSVRTGSTDTQYF. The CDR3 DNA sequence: TGCAGCGTTCGGACAGGAAGCACAGATACGCAGTATTTT.

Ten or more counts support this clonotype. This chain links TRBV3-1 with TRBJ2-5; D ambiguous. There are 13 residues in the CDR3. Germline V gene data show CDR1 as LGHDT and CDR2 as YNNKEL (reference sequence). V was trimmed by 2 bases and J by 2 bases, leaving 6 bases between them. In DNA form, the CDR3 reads TGTGCCAGCAGCCAAATGGTTCAAGAGACCCAGTACTTC. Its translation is CASSQMVQETQYF.

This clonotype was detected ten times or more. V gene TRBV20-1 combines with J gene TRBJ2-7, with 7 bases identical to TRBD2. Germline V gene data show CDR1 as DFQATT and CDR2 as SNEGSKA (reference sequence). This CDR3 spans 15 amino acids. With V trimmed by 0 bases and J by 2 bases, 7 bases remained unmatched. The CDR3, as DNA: TGCAGTGCTAGAGAAGGGCCTAGCGGAACCTACGAGCAGTACTTC. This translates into CSAREGPSGTYEQYF.

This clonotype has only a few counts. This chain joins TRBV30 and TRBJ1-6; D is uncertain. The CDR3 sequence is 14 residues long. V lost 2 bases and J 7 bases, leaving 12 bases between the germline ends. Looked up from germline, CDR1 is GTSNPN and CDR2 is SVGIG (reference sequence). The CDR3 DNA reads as TGTGCCTGGAGTACCCCGAGTGGGAATTCACCCCTCCACTTT. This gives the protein CAWSTPSGNSPLHF.

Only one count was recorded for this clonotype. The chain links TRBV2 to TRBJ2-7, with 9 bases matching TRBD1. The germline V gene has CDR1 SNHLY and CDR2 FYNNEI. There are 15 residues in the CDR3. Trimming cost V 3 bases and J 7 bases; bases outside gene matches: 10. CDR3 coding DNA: TGTGCCAGCAGTGAGTTACAGGGGGCTCTGGGAGAGCAGTACTTC. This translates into CASSELQGALGEQYF.

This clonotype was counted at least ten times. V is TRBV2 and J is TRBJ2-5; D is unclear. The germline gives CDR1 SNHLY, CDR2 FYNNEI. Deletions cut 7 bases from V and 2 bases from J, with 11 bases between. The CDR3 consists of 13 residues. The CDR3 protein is CASKVLSQETQYF. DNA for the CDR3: TGTGCCAGCAAGGTACTGAGTCAAGAGACCCAGTACTTC.

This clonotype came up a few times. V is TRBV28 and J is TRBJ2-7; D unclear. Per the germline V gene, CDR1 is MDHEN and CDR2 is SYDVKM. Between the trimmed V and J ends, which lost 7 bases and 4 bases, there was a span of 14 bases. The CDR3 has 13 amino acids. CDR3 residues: CASKAPDLYEQYF. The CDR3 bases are TGTGCCAGCAAGGCCCCCGACCTATACGAGCAGTACTTC.

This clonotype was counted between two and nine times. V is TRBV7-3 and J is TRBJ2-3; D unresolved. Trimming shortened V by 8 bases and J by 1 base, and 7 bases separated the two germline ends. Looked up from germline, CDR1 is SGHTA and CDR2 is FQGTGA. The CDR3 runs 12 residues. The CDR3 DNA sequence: TGTGCCAGCGGCTCCCGCACAGATACGCAGTATTTT. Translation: CASGSRTDTQYF.

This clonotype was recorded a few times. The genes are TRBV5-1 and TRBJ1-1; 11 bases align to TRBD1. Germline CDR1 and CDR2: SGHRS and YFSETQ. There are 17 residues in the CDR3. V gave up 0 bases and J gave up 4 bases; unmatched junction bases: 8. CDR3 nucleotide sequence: TGCGCCAGCAGCTTGGGATCGGGGACAGGGGGGAGCACTGAAGCTTTCTTT. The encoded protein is CASSLGSGTGGSTEAFF.